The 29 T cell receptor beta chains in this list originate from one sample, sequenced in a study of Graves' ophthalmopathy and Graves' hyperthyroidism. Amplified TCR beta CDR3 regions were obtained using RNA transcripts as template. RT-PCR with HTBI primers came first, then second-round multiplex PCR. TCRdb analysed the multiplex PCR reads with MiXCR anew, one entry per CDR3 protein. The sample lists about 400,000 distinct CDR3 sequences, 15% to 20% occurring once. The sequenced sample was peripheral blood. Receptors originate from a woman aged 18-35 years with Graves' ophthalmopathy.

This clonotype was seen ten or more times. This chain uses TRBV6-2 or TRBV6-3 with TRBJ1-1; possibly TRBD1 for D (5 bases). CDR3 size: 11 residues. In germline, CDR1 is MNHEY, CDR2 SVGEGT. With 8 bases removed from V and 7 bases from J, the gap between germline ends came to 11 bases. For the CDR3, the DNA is TGTGCCAGCGGGGGACCCTTTGAAGCTTTCTTT. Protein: CASGGPFEAFF.

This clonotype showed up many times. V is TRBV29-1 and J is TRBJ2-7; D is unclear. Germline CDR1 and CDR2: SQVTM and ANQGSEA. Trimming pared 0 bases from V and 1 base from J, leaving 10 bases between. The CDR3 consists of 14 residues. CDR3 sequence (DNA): TGCAGCGTTGAAGATGCTGCTGAATCCTACGAGCAGTACTTC. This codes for CSVEDAAESYEQYF.

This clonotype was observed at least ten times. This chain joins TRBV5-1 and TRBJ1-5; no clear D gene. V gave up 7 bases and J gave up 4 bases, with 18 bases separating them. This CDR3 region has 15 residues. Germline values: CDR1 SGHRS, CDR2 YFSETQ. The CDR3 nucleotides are TGCGCCAGCTCCCCCGGGTCAACGGATAATCAGCCCCAGCATTTT. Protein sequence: CASSPGSTDNQPQHF.

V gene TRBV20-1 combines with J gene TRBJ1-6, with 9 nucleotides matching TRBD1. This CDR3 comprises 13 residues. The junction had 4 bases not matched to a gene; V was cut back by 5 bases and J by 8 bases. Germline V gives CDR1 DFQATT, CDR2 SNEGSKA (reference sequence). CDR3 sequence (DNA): TGCAGTGCTCGGGACAGGGTTGATTCACCCCTCCACTTT. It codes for CSARDRVDSPLHF.

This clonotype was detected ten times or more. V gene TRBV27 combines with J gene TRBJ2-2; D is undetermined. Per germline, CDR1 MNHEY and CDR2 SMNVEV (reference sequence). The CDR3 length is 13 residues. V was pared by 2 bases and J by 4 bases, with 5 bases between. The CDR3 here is CASSLRVTGELFF. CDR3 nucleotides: TGTGCCAGCAGTTTACGGGTCACCGGGGAGCTGTTTTTT.

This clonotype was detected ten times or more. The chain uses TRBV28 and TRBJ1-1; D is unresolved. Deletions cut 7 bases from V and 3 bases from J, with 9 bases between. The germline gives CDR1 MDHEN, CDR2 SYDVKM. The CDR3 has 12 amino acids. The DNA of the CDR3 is TGTGCCAGCACTCAGGTTGACACTGAAGCTTTCTTT. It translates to CASTQVDTEAFF.

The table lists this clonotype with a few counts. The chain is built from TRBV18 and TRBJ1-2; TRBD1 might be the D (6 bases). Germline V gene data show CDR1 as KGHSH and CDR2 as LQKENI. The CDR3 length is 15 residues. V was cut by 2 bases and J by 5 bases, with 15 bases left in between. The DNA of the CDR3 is TGTGCCAGCTCACCATTGCGTTACAGGGAATATGGCTACACCTTC. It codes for CASSPLRYREYGYTF.

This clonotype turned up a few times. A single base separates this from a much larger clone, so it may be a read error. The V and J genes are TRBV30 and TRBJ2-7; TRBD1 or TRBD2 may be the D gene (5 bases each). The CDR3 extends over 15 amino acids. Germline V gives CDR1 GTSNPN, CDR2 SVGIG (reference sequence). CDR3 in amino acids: CARSAGTQSSYEQYF. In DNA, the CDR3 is TGTGCCAGGAGTGCCGGGACCCAGAGCTCCTACGAGCAGTACTTC.

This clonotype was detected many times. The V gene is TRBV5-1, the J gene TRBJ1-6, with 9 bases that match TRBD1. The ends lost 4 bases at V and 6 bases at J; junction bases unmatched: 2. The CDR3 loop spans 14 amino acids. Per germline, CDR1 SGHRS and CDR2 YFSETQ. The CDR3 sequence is CASSGTGFNSPLHF. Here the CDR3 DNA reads TGCGCCAGCAGCGGGACAGGGTTTAATTCACCCCTCCACTTT.

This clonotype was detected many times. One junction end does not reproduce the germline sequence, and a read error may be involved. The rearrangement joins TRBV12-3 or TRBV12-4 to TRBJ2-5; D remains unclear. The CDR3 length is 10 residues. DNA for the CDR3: TGTGCCAGCAGCCTCGAAAGGATGTGCTTC. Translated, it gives CASSLERMCF.

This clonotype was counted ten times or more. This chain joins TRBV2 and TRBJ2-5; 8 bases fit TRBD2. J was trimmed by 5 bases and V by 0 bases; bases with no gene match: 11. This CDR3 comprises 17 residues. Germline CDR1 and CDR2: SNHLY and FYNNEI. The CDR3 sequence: CASSEASQRESRETQYF. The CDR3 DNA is TGTGCCAGCAGTGAAGCGAGCCAGCGGGAGTCTAGGGAGACCCAGTACTTC.

In nucleotides, the CDR3 is TGTGCCAGTACCCCGGACAGCTCTGGAAACACCATATATTTT. Protein: CASTPDSSGNTIYF. The chain employs TRBV19 and TRBJ1-3, with D maybe TRBD1 (6 bases). Germline loops: CDR1 LNHDA, CDR2 SQIVND (reference sequence). Trimming removed 7 bases from V and 0 bases from J, with 10 bases in between. CDR3 length: 14 residues.

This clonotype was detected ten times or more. CDR3 DNA: TGCAGCGTCGTAGCGGGGTTCAGCACAGATACGCAGTATTTT. It translates to CSVVAGFSTDTQYF. V gene TRBV29-1 combines with J gene TRBJ2-3; 8 bases are a match to TRBD2. Germline V CDR1 and CDR2: SQVTM, ANQGSEA. J gave up 0 bases and V 6 bases, and 5 bases lay outside the gene matches. There are 14 residues in the CDR3.

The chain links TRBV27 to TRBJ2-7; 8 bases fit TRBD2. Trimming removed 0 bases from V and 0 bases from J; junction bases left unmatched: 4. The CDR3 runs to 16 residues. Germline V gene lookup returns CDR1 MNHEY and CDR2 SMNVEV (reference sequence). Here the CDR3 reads CASSLSAGGSSYEQYF. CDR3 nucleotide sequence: TGTGCCAGCAGTTTATCGGCGGGAGGCAGCTCCTACGAGCAGTACTTC.

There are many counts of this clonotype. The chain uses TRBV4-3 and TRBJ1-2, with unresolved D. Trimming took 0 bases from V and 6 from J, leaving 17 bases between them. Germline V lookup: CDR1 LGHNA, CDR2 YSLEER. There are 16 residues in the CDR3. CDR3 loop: CASSQDPTSRQHGYTF. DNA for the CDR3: TGCGCCAGCAGCCAAGATCCGACCTCCCGGCAGCATGGCTACACCTTC.

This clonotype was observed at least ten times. CDR3 residues: CSARARGSGELFF. CDR3 coding DNA: TGCAGTGCTAGAGCAAGGGGATCCGGGGAGCTGTTTTTT. This rearrangement joins TRBV20-1 to TRBJ2-2, with D possibly matching TRBD1 (5 bases). Trimming left V 1 base short and J 6 bases short, with 9 bases between. There are 13 residues in the CDR3. Germline V gives CDR1 DFQATT, CDR2 SNEGSKA (reference sequence).

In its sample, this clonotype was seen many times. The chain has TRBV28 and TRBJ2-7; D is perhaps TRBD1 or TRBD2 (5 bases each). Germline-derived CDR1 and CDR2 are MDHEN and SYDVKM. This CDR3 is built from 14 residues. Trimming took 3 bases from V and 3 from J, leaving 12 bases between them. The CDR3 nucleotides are TGTGCCAGCAGTTTCCCGGGACGGAGCTACGAGCAGTACTTC. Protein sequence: CASSFPGRSYEQYF.

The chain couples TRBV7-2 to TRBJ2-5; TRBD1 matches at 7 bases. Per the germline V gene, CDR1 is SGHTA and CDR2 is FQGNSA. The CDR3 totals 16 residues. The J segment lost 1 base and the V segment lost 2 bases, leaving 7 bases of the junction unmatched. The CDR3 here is CASSLYRGAGQETQYF. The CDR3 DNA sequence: TGTGCCAGCAGCTTATACAGGGGCGCGGGCCAAGAGACCCAGTACTTC.

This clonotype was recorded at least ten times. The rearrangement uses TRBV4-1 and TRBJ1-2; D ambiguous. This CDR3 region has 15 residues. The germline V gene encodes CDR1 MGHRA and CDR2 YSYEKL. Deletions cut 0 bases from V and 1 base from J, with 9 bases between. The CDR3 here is CASSQDFAFNYGYTF. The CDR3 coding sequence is TGCGCCAGCAGCCAAGATTTTGCTTTTAACTATGGCTACACCTTC.

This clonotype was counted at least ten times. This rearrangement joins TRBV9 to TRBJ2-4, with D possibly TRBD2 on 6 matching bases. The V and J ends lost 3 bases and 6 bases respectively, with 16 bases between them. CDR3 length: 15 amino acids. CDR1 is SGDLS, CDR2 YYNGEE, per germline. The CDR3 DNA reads TGTGCCAGCAGCGCGGAGGGCAGAGCGGGAAACATTCAGTACTTC. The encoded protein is CASSAEGRAGNIQYF.

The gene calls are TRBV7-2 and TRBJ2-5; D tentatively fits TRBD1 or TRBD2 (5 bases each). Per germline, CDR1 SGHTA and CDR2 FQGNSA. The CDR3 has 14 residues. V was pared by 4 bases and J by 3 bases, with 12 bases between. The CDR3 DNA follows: TGTGCCAGCAGCTACCGGGACCCCGAAGAGACCCAGTACTTC. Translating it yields CASSYRDPEETQYF.

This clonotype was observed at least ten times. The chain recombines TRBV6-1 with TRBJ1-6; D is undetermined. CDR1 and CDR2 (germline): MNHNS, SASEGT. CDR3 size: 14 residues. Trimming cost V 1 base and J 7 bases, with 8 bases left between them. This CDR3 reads CASSEGPRNSPLHF. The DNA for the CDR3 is TGTGCCAGCAGTGAAGGACCGCGGAATTCACCCCTCCACTTT.

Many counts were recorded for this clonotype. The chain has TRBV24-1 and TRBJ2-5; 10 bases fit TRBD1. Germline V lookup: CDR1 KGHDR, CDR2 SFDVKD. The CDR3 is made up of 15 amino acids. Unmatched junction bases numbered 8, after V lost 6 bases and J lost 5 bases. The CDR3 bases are TGTGCCACCAGTCAACGGACAGGGGGTTTGGAGACCCAGTACTTC. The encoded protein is CATSQRTGGLETQYF.

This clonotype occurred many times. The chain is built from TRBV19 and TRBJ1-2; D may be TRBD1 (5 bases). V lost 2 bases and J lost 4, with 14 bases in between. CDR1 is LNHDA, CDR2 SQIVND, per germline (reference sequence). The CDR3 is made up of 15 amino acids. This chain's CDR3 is CASSISGAQGYGYTF. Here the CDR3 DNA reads TGTGCCAGTAGTATAAGCGGGGCGCAAGGCTATGGCTACACCTTC.

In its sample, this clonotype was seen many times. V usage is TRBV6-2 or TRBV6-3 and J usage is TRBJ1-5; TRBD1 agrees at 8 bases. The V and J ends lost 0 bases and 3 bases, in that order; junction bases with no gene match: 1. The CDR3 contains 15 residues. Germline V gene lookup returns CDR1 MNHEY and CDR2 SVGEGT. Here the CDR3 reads CASSYSDRANQPQHF. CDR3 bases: TGTGCCAGCAGTTACTCGGACAGGGCCAATCAGCCCCAGCATTTT.

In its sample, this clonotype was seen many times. The CDR3 is CASSYSLPKPGQLAYEQYF. CDR3 sequence (DNA): TGTGCCAGCAGTTACTCGCTTCCAAAACCGGGACAGTTAGCCTACGAGCAGTACTTC. J is TRBJ2-7 and V is TRBV6-2 or TRBV6-3, with TRBD1 identical over 7 bases. CDR1 is MNHEY and CDR2 is SVGEGT in the germline V gene. Trimming removed 0 bases from V and 2 bases from J; junction bases left unmatched: 16. This CDR3 is built from 19 residues.

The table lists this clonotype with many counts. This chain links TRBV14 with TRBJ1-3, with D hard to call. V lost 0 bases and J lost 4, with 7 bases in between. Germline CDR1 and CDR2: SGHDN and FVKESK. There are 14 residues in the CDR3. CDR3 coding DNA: TGTGCCAGCAGCCAAGACCTGCGGGGAAACACCATATATTTT. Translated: CASSQDLRGNTIYF.

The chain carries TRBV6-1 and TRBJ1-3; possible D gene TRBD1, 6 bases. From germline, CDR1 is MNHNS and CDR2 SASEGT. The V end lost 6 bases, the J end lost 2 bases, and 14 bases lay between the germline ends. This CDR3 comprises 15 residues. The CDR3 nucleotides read TGTGCCAGCAGGAAGGGGGGGACAACTGGAAACACCATATATTTT. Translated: CASRKGGTTGNTIYF.

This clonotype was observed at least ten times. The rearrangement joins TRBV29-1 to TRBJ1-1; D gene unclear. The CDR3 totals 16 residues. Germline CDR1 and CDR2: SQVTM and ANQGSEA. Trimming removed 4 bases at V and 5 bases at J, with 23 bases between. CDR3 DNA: TGCAGCGTTGGCCCGCTCTCTATAGGACGTTGGACTGAAGCTTTCTTT. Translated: CSVGPLSIGRWTEAFF.